These 12 T cell receptor beta chains came from one sample sequenced in a study of T-cell reconstitution after alpha-beta-depleted transplantation in children (dated by TCRdb to 2016 to 2017). In the paper's terms, the treatment or condition label means: allogeneic hematopoietic cell transplantation with graft depleted of TCRalphabeta T cells and CD19 B cells. The library was generated by PCR. Instrument used: Illumina HiSeq 2500. TCR library preparation used molecular barcoding, with unique molecular identifiers applied to normalize quantification of the TCRbeta repertoire. The public reads were reprocessed in TCRdb via fastp at Q25 and MiXCR, keeping in-frame beta chains. Rows with a matching CDR3 protein are joined into one entry that keeps the most common DNA and genes. A total of a few hundred thousand distinct CDR3 sequences appear in this sample, 43% of them only once. The ten largest clonotypes hold 27% of the sample.

Sequencing used PBMCs, obtained before TCRalphabeta/CD19-depleted stem cell transplant. The receptors shown here come from a girl under 10 years old with aplastic anemia, due to receive a stem cell transplant.

The chain uses TRBV5-1 and TRBJ1-1; D is unresolved. Deletions cut 4 bases from V and 4 bases from J, with 14 bases between. The CDR3 sequence is 14 residues long. From germline, CDR1 is SGHRS and CDR2 YFSETQ. CDR3 sequence (DNA): TGCGCCAGCAGCGGAGACCGACCAAGCACTGAAGCTTTCTTT. Its translation is CASSGDRPSTEAFF.

This chain joins TRBV5-1 and TRBJ2-3; D is undetermined. Deletions cut 0 bases from V and 6 bases from J, with 14 bases between. Germline V gives CDR1 SGHRS, CDR2 YFSETQ. The CDR3 spans 15 residues. The CDR3 DNA sequence: TGCGCCAGCAGCTTGGCCGATACTCCGGAGGATACGCAGTATTTT. The encoded protein is CASSLADTPEDTQYF.

This clonotype has ten or more counts. The chain joins TRBV27 to TRBJ2-6; D is unclear. The CDR3 is made up of 16 amino acids. The germline V and J ends were trimmed by 2 bases and 0 bases, with 8 bases remaining between them. CDR1 and CDR2 from the germline V gene are MNHEY and SMNVEV (reference sequence). CDR3 coding DNA: TGTGCCAGCAGTTTACGGGCGAACTCTGGGGCCAACGTCCTGACTTTC. Protein: CASSLRANSGANVLTF.

The V call is TRBV7-9, the J call TRBJ2-3, with TRBD2 matching 7 bases. There are 12 residues in the CDR3. J lost 8 bases, V lost 5 bases, and 4 bases had no gene match. Germline V gene data show CDR1 as SEHNR and CDR2 as FQNEAQ (reference sequence). CDR3 amino acids: CASSREAPTQYF. CDR3 DNA sequence: TGTGCCAGCAGCCGGGAGGCCCCTACGCAGTATTTT.

V and J are TRBV6-5 and TRBJ2-3; 7 bases match TRBD1. The germline CDR1 and CDR2 sequences are MNHEY and SVGAGI. The CDR3 is 15 amino acids. After removal of 2 bases from V and 3 bases from J, the junction contained 5 bases not matched to a gene. CDR3 DNA sequence: TGTGCCAGCAGTTACGGGGGACAGTCGACAGATACGCAGTATTTT. It is translated as CASSYGGQSTDTQYF.

This clonotype appeared many times. This chain links TRBV11-2 with TRBJ2-5, with a weak D call TRBD1 (5 bases). CDR3 length equals 13 residues. V was clipped by 3 bases and J by 5 bases, with 10 bases between them. Germline CDR1 and CDR2: SGHAT and FQNNGV. The CDR3 reads CASSLVGRETQYF. Here the CDR3 DNA reads TGTGCCAGCAGCTTGGTGGGGCGGGAGACCCAGTACTTC.

The J gene is TRBJ2-7, the V gene TRBV4-1; maybe TRBD2 (6 bases). CDR3 length: 16 amino acids. V was shortened by 1 base and J by 0 bases, with 13 bases between the two germline ends. Looked up from germline, CDR1 is MGHRA and CDR2 is YSYEKL. The CDR3 DNA reads TGCGCCAGCAGCCAAGGGGGAGCGGGCAGCTCCTACGAGCAGTACTTC. It translates to CASSQGGAGSSYEQYF.

V usage is TRBV15 and J usage is TRBJ2-3; a weak D match, TRBD2 (5 bases). This CDR3 contains 15 residues. V lost 0 bases to trimming and J lost 0 bases, with 7 bases between them. Germline CDR1 is LNHNV and CDR2 is YYDKDF (reference sequence). In DNA form, the CDR3 reads TGTGCCACCAGCAGAGATTGGACTAGCACAGATACGCAGTATTTT. Protein: CATSRDWTSTDTQYF.

This clonotype was recorded at least ten times. This chain links TRBV6-5 with TRBJ2-3; tentative D call: TRBD2 (5 bases). The CDR3 spans 17 residues. V was trimmed by 0 bases and J by 2 bases, leaving 15 bases between them. CDR1 and CDR2 from the germline V gene are MNHEY and SVGAGI. CDR3 in amino acids: CASSYSSGLRYTDTQYF. Written as DNA, the CDR3 is TGTGCCAGCAGTTACTCGTCTGGACTCCGCTACACAGATACGCAGTATTTT.

This clonotype was counted at least ten times. The chain joins TRBV7-9 to TRBJ2-1; D is undetermined. CDR1 and CDR2 (germline): SEHNR, FQNEAQ (reference sequence). The CDR3 is 13 residues long. The V end lost 5 bases, the J end lost 2 bases, and 7 bases lay between the germline ends. CDR3 sequence reads: CASSPLPYNEQFF. DNA for the CDR3: TGTGCCAGCAGCCCCCTGCCCTACAATGAGCAGTTCTTC.

The chain joins TRBV2 to TRBJ2-7; 10 positions match TRBD1. The J segment lost 0 bases and the V segment lost 7 bases, leaving 3 bases of the junction unmatched. Germline CDR1 and CDR2: SNHLY and FYNNEI. This CDR3 comprises 14 residues. The CDR3 loop is CASIGTGVSYEQYF. The CDR3 nucleotides read TGTGCCAGCATAGGGACAGGGGTCTCCTACGAGCAGTACTTC.

This clonotype was counted at least ten times. CDR3 sequence reads: CASSLGTGDYNEQFF. For the CDR3, the DNA is TGTGCCAGCAGTCTCGGGACAGGGGACTACAATGAGCAGTTCTTC. This chain connects TRBV28 to TRBJ2-1; 10 bases map to TRBD1. Germline V gene data show CDR1 as MDHEN and CDR2 as SYDVKM. With V trimmed by 5 bases and J by 3 bases, 4 bases remained unmatched. The CDR3 consists of 15 residues.